The present TCR beta chain was sequenced within a study of CD8 T cells in ankylosing spondylitis. Study-wide points: Reports of some motif variants in reactive arthritis synovial fluid and blood predate this one.

The CDR3 extends over 14 amino acids. The ends lost 8 bases at V and 2 bases at J; junction bases unmatched: 5. CDR1 and CDR2 (germline): SNHLY, FYNNEI. TCRdb re-analysed the 5' RACE reads in MiXCR, keeping a single row per CDR3 protein. The data contain approximately 190,000 distinct CDR3 sequences, over 10% of them singletons. This clonotype has a count of ten or more. Its specificity is not known. This clonotype was sampled from a female donor with ankylosing spondylitis or in good health (not recorded which). The chain has TRBV2 and TRBJ2-1; TRBD2 matches at 8 bases. The specimen sequenced was blood, either unsorted or a sorted T cell fraction (not recorded which). CDR3 region: CASGTGLAYNEQFF. The CDR3 DNA sequence: TGTGCCAGCGGAACGGGACTAGCCTACAATGAGCAGTTCTTC.